Following are 9 T cell receptor beta chains from one sample sequenced in a study of T cell repertoires in aging, cancer and after chemotherapy. A mixed TRB-A/B primer pool amplified rearranged TRB by multiplex touch-down PCR. TCRdb re-derived calls from the multiplex PCR reads in MiXCR, one entry per CDR3 protein. Of more than 1,500 distinct CDR3 sequences detected, under 40% appear once; the ten largest clones hold 25% to 35%. Amplification of TCR beta used genomic DNA extracted from peripheral blood. Sequenced: blood. These receptor sequences come from a human donor with a solid tumor. The donor label of this sample is uncertain.

The J gene is TRBJ2-5, the V gene TRBV13; no reliable D call. Trimming took 5 bases from V and 9 from J, leaving 10 bases between them. Germline CDR1 is PRHDT and CDR2 is FYEKMQ (reference sequence). This CDR3 is built from 11 residues. CDR3 loop: CASSLGPAQYF. In nucleotides, the CDR3 is TGTGCCAGCAGCCTCGGACCTGCCCAGTACTTC.

This chain links TRBV4-2 with TRBJ2-1, with D perhaps assigned TRBD1 or TRBD2 (5 bases each). Germline V gives CDR1 LGHNA, CDR2 YNFKEQ. V dropped 3 bases and J dropped 6 bases, with 21 bases sitting between them. The CDR3 runs 17 residues. CDR3 nucleotides: TGTGCCAGCAGCCACGTCGGGGCCACGGCGCTGGGCAATGAGCAGTTCTTC. Protein product: CASSHVGATALGNEQFF.

The V call is TRBV19, the J call TRBJ1-2; 10 bases map to TRBD1. This CDR3 is 15 amino acids long. V shed 9 bases, J shed 0 bases, and the junction held 7 bases outside the gene matches. The germline CDR1 and CDR2 sequences are LNHDA and SQIVND (reference sequence). The CDR3 reads CASRQGAQANYGYTF. DNA of the CDR3: TGTGCCAGCCGACAGGGGGCCCAAGCTAACTATGGCTACACCTTC.

This chain joins TRBV27 and TRBJ2-7, with 7 bases fitting TRBD1. CDR1 and CDR2 from the germline V gene are MNHEY and SMNVEV (reference sequence). V lost 5 bases, J lost 1 base, and 8 bases stayed unmatched. The CDR3 has 15 amino acids. The CDR3 region is CASSPTTGSSYEQYF. CDR3 in DNA: TGTGCCAGCAGTCCGACGACAGGGTCGTCCTACGAGCAGTACTTC.

J is TRBJ1-6 and V is TRBV5-6; D call uncertain. With 4 bases removed from V and 0 bases from J, the gap between germline ends came to 11 bases. The CDR3 loop spans 16 amino acids. Germline V CDR1 and CDR2: SGHDT, YYEEEE. The CDR3 is CASSPGRSSYNSPLHF. The CDR3 DNA reads as TGTGCCAGCAGCCCAGGACGGAGCTCCTATAATTCACCCCTCCACTTT.

This clonotype was counted between two and nine times. The rearrangement links TRBV10-3 to TRBJ2-3; 10 bases align to TRBD2. Germline CDR1 ENHRY, CDR2 SYGVKD. V trimming: 10 bases; J trimming: 6 bases; junction bases outside the gene matches: 4. CDR3 length: 12 amino acids. CDR3 protein: CATSGGGDTQYF. The CDR3 DNA is TGTGCCACCAGCGGGGGGGGTGATACGCAGTATTTT.

The V and J genes are TRBV7-3 and TRBJ2-5, with 8 bases aligning to TRBD2. This CDR3 has 13 residues. V lost 10 bases, J lost 5 bases, and 9 bases stayed unmatched. The germline V gene has CDR1 SGHTA and CDR2 FQGTGA. The CDR3 bases are TGTGCCACCGGGCGGGGGGCTGGGGAGACCCAGTACTTC. Amino acid sequence: CATGRGAGETQYF.

The rearrangement uses TRBV7-6 and TRBJ1-5; D gene unclear. The length of the CDR3 is 13 residues. Deletions cut 5 bases from V and 5 bases from J, with 10 bases between. CDR1 SGHVS and CDR2 FNYEAQ come from the germline V gene. CDR3 DNA sequence: TGTGCCAGCAGCCAACTTAGGCATCAGCCCCAGCATTTT. It yields the protein CASSQLRHQPQHF. Drawing the rest from reference TRBV7-6 and TRBJ1-5, the complete variable domain is GAGVSQSPRYKVTKRGQDVALRCDPISGHVSLYWYRQALGQGPEFLTYFNYEAQQDKSGLPNDRFSAERPEGSISTLTIQRTEQRDSAMYRCASSQLRHQPQHFGDGTRLSIL.

As to this clonotype: A single base separates this from a much larger clone, so it may be a read error. No conserved phenylalanine or tryptophan ends this CDR3, so it is likely a read error. V and J are TRBV7-2 and TRBJ2-5; TRBD2 agrees at 8 bases. CDR1 is SGHTA and CDR2 is FQGNSA in the germline V gene. V shed 1 base and J 3 bases; nucleotides not matched to a gene: 7. The CDR3 is 16 amino acids. The CDR3 DNA reads as TGTGCCAGCAGCTTAGTTTACGGGGGGGTCGAAGAGACCCAGTACTTA. Its translation is CASSLVYGGVEETQYL.